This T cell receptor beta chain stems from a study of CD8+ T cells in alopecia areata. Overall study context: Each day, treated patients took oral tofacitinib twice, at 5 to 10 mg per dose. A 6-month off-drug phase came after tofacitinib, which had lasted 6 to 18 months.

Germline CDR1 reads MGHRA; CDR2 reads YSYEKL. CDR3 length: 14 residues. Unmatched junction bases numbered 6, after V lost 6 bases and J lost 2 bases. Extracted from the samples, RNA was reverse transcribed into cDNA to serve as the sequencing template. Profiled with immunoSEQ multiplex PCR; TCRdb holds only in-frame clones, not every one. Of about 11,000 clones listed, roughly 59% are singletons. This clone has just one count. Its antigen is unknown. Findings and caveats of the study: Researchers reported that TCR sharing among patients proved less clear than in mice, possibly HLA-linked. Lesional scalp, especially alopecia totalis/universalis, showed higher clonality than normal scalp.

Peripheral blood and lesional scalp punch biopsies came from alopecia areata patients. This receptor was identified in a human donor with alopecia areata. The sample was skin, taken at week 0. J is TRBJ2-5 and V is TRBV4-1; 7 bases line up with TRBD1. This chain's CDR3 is CASRKTGFQETQYF. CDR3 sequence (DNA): TGCGCCAGCAGGAAGACAGGGTTTCAAGAGACCCAGTACTTC.